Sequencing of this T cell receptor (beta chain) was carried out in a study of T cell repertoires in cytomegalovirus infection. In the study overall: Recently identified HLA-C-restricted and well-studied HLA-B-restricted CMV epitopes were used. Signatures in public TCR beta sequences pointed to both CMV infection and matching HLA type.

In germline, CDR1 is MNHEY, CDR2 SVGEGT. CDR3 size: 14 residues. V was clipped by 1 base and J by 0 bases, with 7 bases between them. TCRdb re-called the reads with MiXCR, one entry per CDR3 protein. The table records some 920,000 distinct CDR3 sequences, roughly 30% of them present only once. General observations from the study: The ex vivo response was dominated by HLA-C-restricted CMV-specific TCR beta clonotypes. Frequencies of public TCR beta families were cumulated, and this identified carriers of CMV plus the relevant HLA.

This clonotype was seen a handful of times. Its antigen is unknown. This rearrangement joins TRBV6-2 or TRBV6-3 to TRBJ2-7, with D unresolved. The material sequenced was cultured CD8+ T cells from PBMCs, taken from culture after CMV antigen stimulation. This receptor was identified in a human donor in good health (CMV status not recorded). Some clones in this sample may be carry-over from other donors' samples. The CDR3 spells CASSYLRSSYEQYV. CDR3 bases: TGTGCCAGCAGTTACTTAAGGAGCTCCTACGAGCAGTACGTC.